This T cell receptor (beta chain) derives from a study of T cells in Graves' hyperthyroidism and ophthalmopathy. Amplification targeted TCR beta CDR3 regions from RNA transcripts. RT-PCR in the first round (using the HTBI primer set) targeted the TCR CDR3. TCRdb redid the calling of the multiplex PCR reads with MiXCR, one entry per CDR3 protein. This table has around 300,000 distinct CDR3 sequences, around 20% appearing once. It was uncontrolled infection, other autoimmune disease, pregnancy or lactation that excluded patients. Diagnoses were established using clinical symptoms, serum thyroxine and TRAb, thyroid ultrasound and orbital computed tomography. This clonotype showed up just a few times. The CDR3 is 16 amino acids. Germline assignment: CDR1 KGHDR and CDR2 SFDVKD. Trimming cost V 1 base and J 1 base, with 11 bases left between them.

The chain carries TRBV24-1 and TRBJ2-3; D not resolved. This receptor was obtained from a man in his forties or fifties with Graves' ophthalmopathy. The sample comprised blood. The CDR3 sequence: CATSDFRAVGTDTQYF. For the CDR3, the DNA is TGTGCCACCAGTGATTTTAGGGCGGTCGGCACAGATACGCAGTATTTT.